This T cell receptor beta chain was sequenced during a study of regulatory T cells in long-lasting Graves disease. This clonotype was seen a handful of times. Trimming removed 4 bases from V and 0 bases from J, with 9 bases in between. The germline V gene has CDR1 SGHTA and CDR2 FQGNSA. The CDR3 loop spans 14 amino acids. Library construction for TCR beta used iRepertoire HTBI primers and Arm-PCR of CDR3 regions. TCRdb re-derived calls from the multiplex PCR reads in MiXCR, one entry per CDR3 protein. This sample has under 450,000 distinct CDR3 sequences, with about 25% found just once. Sample time point: persistent/refractory GD, antithyroid drugs over 5 years with positive TRAb. The TCR library was made from RNA extracted from PBMCs.

The gene calls are TRBV7-2 and TRBJ1-1; D not resolved. The TCR sequence derives from a female donor with Graves disease. This material consisted of peripheral blood mononuclear cells (PBMCs), taken when the disease was refractory, from a patient treated with antithyroid drugs. CDR3 sequence reads: CASSSAAMNTEAFF. In DNA form, the CDR3 reads TGTGCCAGCAGCTCGGCAGCCATGAACACTGAAGCTTTCTTT.